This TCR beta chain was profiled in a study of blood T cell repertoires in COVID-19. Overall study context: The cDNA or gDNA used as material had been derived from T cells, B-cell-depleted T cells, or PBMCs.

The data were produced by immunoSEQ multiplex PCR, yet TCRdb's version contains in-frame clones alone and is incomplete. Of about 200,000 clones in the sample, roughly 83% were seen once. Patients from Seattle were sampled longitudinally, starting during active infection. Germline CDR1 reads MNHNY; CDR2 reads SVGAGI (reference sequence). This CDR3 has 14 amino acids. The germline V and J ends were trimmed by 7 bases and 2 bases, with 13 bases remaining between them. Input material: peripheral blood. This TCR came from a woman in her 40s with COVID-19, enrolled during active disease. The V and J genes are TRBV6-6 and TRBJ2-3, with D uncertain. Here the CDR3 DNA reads TGTGCCAGCACGAGGCGCTCCTACACAGATACGCAGTATTTT. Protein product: CASTRRSYTDTQYF.